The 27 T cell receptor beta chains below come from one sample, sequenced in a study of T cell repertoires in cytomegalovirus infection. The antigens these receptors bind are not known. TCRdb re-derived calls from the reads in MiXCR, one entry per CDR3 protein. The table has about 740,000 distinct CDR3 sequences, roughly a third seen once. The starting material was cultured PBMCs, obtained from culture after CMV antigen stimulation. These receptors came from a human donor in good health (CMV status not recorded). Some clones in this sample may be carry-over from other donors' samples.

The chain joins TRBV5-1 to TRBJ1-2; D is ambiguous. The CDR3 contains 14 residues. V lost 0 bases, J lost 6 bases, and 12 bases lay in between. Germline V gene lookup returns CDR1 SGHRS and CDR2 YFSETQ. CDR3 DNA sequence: TGCGCCAGCAGCTTGGCATACTCGTCAGATGGCTACACCTTC. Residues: CASSLAYSSDGYTF.

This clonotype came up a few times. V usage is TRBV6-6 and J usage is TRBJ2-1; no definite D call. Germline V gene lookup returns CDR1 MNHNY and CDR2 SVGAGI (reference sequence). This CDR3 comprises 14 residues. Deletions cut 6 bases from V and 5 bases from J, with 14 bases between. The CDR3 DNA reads TGTGCCAGCAGCGGTCCGGATATCCACAATGAGCAGTTCTTC. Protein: CASSGPDIHNEQFF.

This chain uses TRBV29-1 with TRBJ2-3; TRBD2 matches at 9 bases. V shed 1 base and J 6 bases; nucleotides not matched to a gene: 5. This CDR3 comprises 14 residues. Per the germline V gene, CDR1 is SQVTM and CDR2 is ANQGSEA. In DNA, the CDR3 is TGCAGCGTTGAAGGGACTGCGGGGGGGGATACGCAGTATTTT. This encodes CSVEGTAGGDTQYF.

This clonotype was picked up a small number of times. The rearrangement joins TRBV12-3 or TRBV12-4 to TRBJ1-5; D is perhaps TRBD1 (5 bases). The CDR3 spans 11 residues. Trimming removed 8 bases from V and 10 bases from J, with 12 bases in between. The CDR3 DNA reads TGTGCCAGCGGGTACCGGGACCCCCAGCATTTT. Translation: CASGYRDPQHF.

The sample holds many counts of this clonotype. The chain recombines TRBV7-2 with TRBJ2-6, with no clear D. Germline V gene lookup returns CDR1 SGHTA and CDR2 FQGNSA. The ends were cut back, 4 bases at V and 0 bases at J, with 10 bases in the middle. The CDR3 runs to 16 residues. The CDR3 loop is CASSSWAHSGANVLTF. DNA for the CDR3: TGTGCCAGCAGCTCCTGGGCCCACTCTGGGGCCAACGTCCTGACTTTC.

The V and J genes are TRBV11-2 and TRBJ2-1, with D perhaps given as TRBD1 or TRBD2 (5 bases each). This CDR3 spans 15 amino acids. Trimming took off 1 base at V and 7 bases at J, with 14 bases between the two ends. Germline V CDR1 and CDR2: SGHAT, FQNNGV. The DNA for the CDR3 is TGTGCCAGCAGCTTAGGGGGACCCTTTGGGAATGAGCAGTTCTTC. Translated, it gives CASSLGGPFGNEQFF.

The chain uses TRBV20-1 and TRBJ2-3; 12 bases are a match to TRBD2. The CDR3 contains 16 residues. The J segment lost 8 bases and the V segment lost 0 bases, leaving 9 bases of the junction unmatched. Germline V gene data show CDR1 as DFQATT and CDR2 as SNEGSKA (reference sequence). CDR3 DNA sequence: TGCAGTGCTAGAGATCTCGCTAGCGGGGGGGCGGGTACGCAGTATTTT. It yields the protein CSARDLASGGAGTQYF.

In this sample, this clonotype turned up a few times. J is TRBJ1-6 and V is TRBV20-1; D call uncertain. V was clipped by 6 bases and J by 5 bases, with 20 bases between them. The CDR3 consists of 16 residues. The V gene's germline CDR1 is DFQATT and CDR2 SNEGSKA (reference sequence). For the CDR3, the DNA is TGCAGTGCCGCCCGGGCCTCAAGTGTCCATAATTCACCCCTCCACTTT. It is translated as CSAARASSVHNSPLHF.

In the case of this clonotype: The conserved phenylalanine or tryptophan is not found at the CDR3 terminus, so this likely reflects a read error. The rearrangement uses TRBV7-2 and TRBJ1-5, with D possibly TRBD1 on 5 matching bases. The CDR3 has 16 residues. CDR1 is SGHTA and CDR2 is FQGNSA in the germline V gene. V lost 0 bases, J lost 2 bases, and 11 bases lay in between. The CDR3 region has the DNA TGTGCCAGCAGCTTAGCGGGGCAGGGTGGCAATCAGCCCCAGCATTTA. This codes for CASSLAGQGGNQPQHL.

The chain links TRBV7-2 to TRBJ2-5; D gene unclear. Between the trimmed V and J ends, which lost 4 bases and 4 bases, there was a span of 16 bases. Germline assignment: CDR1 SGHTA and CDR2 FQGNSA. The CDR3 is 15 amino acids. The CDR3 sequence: CASSYQLDRLETQYF. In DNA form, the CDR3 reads TGTGCCAGCAGCTACCAACTCGACCGGCTAGAGACCCAGTACTTC.

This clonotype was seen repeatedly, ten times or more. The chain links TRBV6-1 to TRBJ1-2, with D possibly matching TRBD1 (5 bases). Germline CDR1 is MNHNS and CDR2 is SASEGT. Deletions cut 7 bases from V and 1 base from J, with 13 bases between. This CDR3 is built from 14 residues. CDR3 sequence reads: CASMLGHVNYGYTF. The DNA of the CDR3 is TGTGCCAGCATGCTAGGACACGTTAACTATGGCTACACCTTC.

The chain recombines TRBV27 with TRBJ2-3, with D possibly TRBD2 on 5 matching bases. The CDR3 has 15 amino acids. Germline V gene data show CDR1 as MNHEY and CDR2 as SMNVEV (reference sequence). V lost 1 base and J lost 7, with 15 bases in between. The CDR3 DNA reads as TGTGCCAGCAGTTTATGGGCGGAGGTTGGGAATACGCAGTATTTT. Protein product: CASSLWAEVGNTQYF.

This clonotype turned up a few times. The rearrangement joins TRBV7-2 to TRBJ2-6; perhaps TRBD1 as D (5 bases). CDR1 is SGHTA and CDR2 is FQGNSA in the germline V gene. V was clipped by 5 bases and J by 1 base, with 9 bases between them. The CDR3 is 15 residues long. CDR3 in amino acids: CASSVRGSGANVLTF. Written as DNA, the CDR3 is TGTGCCAGCAGCGTAAGGGGATCTGGGGCCAACGTCCTGACTTTC.

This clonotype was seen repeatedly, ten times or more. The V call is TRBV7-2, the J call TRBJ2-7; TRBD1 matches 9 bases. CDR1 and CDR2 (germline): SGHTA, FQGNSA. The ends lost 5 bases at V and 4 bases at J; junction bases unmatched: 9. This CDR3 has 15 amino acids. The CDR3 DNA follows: TGTGCCAGCAGCCCAAAGCGGGGACAGGGTTACGAGCAGTACTTC. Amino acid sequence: CASSPKRGQGYEQYF.

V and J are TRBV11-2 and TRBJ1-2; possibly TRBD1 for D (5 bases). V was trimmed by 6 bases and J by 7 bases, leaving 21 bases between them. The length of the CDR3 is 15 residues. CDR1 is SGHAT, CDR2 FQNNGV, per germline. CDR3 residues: CASRPDAGWGGGYTF. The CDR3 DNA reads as TGTGCCAGCAGGCCGGATGCGGGGTGGGGCGGTGGCTACACCTTC. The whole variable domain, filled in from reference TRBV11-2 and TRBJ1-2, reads EAGVAQSPRYKIIEKRQSVAFWCNPISGHATLYWYQQILGQGPKLLIQFQNNGVVDDSQLPKDRFSAERLKGVDSTLKIQPAKLEDSAVYLCASRPDAGWGGGYTFGSGTRLTVV.

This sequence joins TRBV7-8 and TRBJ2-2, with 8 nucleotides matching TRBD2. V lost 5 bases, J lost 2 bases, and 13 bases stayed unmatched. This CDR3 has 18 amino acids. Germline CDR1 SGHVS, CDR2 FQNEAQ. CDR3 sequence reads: CASSTQTGTRHNTGELFF. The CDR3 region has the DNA TGTGCCAGCAGCACGCAGACCGGGACTAGACATAACACCGGGGAGCTGTTTTTT.

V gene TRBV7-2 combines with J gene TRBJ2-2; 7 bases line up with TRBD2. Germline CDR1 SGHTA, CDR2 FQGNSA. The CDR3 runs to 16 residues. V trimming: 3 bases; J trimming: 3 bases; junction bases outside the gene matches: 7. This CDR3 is CASSFLPSGDTGELFF. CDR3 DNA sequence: TGTGCCAGCAGCTTCCTTCCTAGCGGCGACACCGGGGAGCTGTTTTTT. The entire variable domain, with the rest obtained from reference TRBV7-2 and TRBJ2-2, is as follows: GAGVSQSPSNKVTEKGKDVELRCDPISGHTALYWYRQSLGQGLEFLIYFQGNSAPDKSGLPSDRFSAERTGGSVSTLTIQRTQQEDSAVYLCASSFLPSGDTGELFFGEGSRLTVL.

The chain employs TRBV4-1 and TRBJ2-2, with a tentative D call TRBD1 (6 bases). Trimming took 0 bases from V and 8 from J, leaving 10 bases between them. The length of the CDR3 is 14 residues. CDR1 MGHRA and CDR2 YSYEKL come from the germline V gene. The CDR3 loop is CASSQDARGGELFF. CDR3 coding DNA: TGCGCCAGCAGCCAAGATGCGAGGGGGGGGGAGCTGTTTTTT.

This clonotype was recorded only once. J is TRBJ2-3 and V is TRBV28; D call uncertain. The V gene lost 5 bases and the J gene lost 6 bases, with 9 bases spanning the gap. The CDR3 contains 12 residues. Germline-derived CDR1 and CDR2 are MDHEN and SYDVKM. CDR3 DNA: TGTGCCAGCAGTCTTCTTTGGGATACGCAGTATTTT. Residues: CASSLLWDTQYF.

The CDR3 protein is CSAQGDTNTGELFF. CDR3 sequence (DNA): TGCAGTGCCCAAGGGGATACGAACACCGGGGAGCTGTTTTTT. The V gene is TRBV20-1, the J gene TRBJ2-2; weak D call: TRBD1 (5 bases). The CDR3 runs to 14 residues. V lost 6 bases to trimming and J lost 0 bases, with 11 bases between them. Germline-derived CDR1 and CDR2 are DFQATT and SNEGSKA (reference sequence).

In DNA form, the CDR3 reads TGCGCCAGCAGTGTCCTTCCGGGATTGAAATTAACCGGTCAGCCCCAGCATTTT. Its translation: CASSVLPGLKLTGQPQHF. This chain connects TRBV10-1 to TRBJ1-5; D ambiguous. CDR3 size: 18 residues. CDR1 is WNHNN and CDR2 is SYGVQD in the germline V gene (reference sequence). With 4 bases removed from V and 6 bases from J, the gap between germline ends came to 25 bases.

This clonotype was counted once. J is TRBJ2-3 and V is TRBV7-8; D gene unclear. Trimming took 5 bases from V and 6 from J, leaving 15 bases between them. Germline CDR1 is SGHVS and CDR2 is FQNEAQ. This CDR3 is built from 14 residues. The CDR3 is CASSPGILGDTQYF. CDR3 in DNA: TGTGCCAGCAGCCCCGGCATTTTGGGGGATACGCAGTATTTT.

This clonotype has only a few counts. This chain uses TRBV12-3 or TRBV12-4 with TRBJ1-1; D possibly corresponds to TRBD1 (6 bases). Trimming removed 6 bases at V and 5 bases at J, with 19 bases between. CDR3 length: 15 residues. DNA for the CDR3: TGTGCCAGCAGCTTGGGGGCTTGGGGCGGGACTGAAGCTTTCTTT. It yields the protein CASSLGAWGGTEAFF.

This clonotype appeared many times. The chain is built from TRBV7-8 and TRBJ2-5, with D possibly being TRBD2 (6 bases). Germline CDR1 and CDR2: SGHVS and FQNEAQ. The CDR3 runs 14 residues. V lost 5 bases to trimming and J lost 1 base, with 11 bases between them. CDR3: CASSLGTSQETQYF. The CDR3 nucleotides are TGTGCCAGCAGCCTGGGGACTTCCCAAGAGACCCAGTACTTC.

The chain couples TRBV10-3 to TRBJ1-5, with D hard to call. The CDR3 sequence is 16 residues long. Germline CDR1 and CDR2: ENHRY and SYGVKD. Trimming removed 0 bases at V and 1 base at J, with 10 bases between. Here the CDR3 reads CAISESGSASNQPQHF. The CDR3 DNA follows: TGTGCCATCAGTGAGTCGGGGTCGGCAAGCAATCAGCCCCAGCATTTT.

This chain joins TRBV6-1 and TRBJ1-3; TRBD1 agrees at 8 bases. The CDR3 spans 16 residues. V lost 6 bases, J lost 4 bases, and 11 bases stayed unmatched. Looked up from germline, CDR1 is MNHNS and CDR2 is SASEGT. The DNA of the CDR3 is TGTGCCAGCAGAAGACAGGGGCGCCGAGAGGGAAACACCATATATTTT. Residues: CASRRQGRREGNTIYF.

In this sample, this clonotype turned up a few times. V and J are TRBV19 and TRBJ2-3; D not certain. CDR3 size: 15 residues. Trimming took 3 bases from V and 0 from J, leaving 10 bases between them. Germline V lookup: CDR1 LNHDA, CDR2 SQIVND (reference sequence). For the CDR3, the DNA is TGTGCCAGTAGTATGGGTCAGAGAAGCACAGATACGCAGTATTTT. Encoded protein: CASSMGQRSTDTQYF. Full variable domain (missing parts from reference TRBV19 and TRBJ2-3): DGGITQSPKYLFRKEGQNVTLSCEQNLNHDAMYWYRQDPGQGLRLIYYSQIVNDFQKGDIAEGYSVSREKKESFPLTVTSAQKNPTAFYLCASSMGQRSTDTQYFGPGTRLTVL.